The 17 T cell receptor beta chains listed next were all sequenced from one sample in a study of CD8+ T cells in alopecia areata (dated by TCRdb to between 2017 and 2018). Receptor amplification or capture employed the immunoSEQ multiplex PCR assay. For TCR sequencing, RNA was extracted from every sample and reverse transcribed into cDNA to serve as template. The immuneACCESS repertoire file appears here via TCRdb, limited to in-frame rearrangements. These files lack a portion of the clones; in checked studies, under half of the deficit traces to unresolved V genes, and the cause of the others is not known. The sample records 120,000 or so clones, 58% of which are singletons. 25% to 35% of the sample belongs to the ten largest clones. Per the publication, the time point label means: less than five weeks on oral tofacitinib. This specimen's treatment or condition label, interpreted: oral pan-JAK inhibitor, 5-10 mg twice daily.

Sequencing was performed on CD8+ T cells sorted from blood, taken at week 4, from a patient treated with tofacitinib. The receptors originated from a human donor with alopecia areata.

In DNA form, the CDR3 reads TGTGCCAGCAGTTTGCGGACAGCCAAAGAGACCCAGTACTTC. Its protein product is CASSLRTAKETQYF. The chain has TRBV27 and TRBJ2-5, with a possible D match to TRBD1 (6 bases). Trimming shortened V by 3 bases and J by 3 bases, and 11 bases separated the two germline ends. The CDR3 is 14 residues long. Germline CDR1 reads MNHEY; CDR2 reads SMNVEV (reference sequence).

The J gene is TRBJ1-6, the V gene TRBV27, with a possible D match to TRBD1 (5 bases). The V gene lost 6 bases and the J gene lost 6 bases, with 12 bases spanning the gap. Germline values: CDR1 MNHEY, CDR2 SMNVEV (reference sequence). This CDR3 is built from 14 residues. The CDR3 sequence: CASRLGQSNSPLHF. The DNA of the CDR3 is TGTGCCAGCAGACTCGGACAAAGTAATTCACCCCTCCACTTT.

This sequence joins TRBV29-1 and TRBJ2-1; D is uncertain. The V end was cut by 5 bases, the J end by 6 bases, with 8 bases between. The CDR3 loop spans 11 amino acids. CDR1 and CDR2 from the germline V gene are SQVTM and ANQGSEA. In nucleotides, the CDR3 is TGCAGCGTTAGACCTTCCAATGAGCAGTTCTTC. Its protein is CSVRPSNEQFF.

This clone was seen once. V is TRBV29-1 and J is TRBJ2-7; D is uncertain. V was clipped by 7 bases and J by 1 base, with 11 bases between them. Germline V gene lookup returns CDR1 SQVTM and CDR2 ANQGSEA. The CDR3 sequence is 12 residues long. The CDR3 nucleotides read TGCAGCGGGGGAATTTCATCCTACGAGCAGTACTTC. Translating it yields CSGGISSYEQYF.

This clone was found a few times. The rearrangement links TRBV9 to TRBJ1-1, with 7 bases aligning to TRBD1. Unmatched junction bases numbered 6, after V lost 3 bases and J lost 4 bases. In germline, CDR1 is SGDLS, CDR2 YYNGEE. This CDR3 comprises 14 residues. CDR3 protein: CASSEYGDSTEAFF. The CDR3, as DNA: TGTGCCAGCAGCGAATACGGGGACAGCACTGAAGCTTTCTTT.

The rearrangement joins TRBV27 to TRBJ2-7; 7 nucleotides line up with TRBD2. V lost 6 bases, J lost 3 bases, and 8 bases stayed unmatched. CDR1 is MNHEY and CDR2 is SMNVEV in the germline V gene (reference sequence). The CDR3 runs 14 residues. Here the CDR3 reads CASRGGAGDYEQYF. DNA of the CDR3: TGTGCCAGCAGGGGAGGGGCTGGGGACTACGAGCAGTACTTC.

Only a few counts were recorded for this clone. This rearrangement joins TRBV29-1 to TRBJ1-2; no definite D call. V gave up 4 bases and J gave up 2 bases, with 11 bases separating them. Germline V lookup: CDR1 SQVTM, CDR2 ANQGSEA. The length of the CDR3 is 13 residues. Here the CDR3 reads CSVVNQANYGYTF. The DNA of the CDR3 is TGCAGCGTTGTTAATCAGGCAAACTATGGCTACACCTTC. Combining the CDR3 with reference TRBV29-1 and TRBJ1-2 gives the whole variable domain SAVISQKPSRDICQRGTSLTIQCQVDSQVTMMFWYRQQPGQSLTLIATANQGSEATYESGFVIDKFPISRPNLTFSTLTVSNMSPEDSSIYLCSVVNQANYGYTFGSGTRLTVV.

The V gene is TRBV4-1, the J gene TRBJ2-7, with D unresolved. The length of the CDR3 is 12 residues. V shed 5 bases and J shed 1 base, with 6 bases lying between them. CDR1 MGHRA and CDR2 YSYEKL come from the germline V gene. CDR3 DNA: TGCGCCAGCAGCGGCGGTTCCTACGAGCAGTACTTC. Its protein product is CASSGGSYEQYF.

The chain combines TRBV9 with TRBJ1-1; D is unresolved. The length of the CDR3 is 14 residues. Germline V gene data show CDR1 as SGDLS and CDR2 as YYNGEE. The V end lost 0 bases, the J end lost 12 bases, and 18 bases lay between the germline ends. Here the CDR3 reads CASSVVSTQDGTFF. CDR3 coding DNA: TGTGCCAGCAGCGTAGTATCGACCCAAGATGGTACTTTCTTT. The full variable domain, with the rest looked up from reference TRBV9 and TRBJ1-1, is DSGVTQTPKHLITATGQRVTLRCSPRSGDLSVYWYQQSLDQGLQFLIQYYNGEERAKGNILERFSAQQFPDLHSELNLSSLELGDSALYFCASSVVSTQDGTFFGQGTRLTVV.

Comments on this clone: One end of the junction does not line up with germline, which may come from a read error. The chain is built from TRBV4-1 and TRBJ2-1; possible D gene TRBD2, 5 bases. Germline CDR1 MGHRA, CDR2 YSYEKL. This CDR3 contains 15 residues. The CDR3 is CASSQEADGPGEQFF. Written as DNA, the CDR3 is TGTGCCAGCAGCCAAGAAGCGGACGGGCCTGGGGAGCAGTTCTTC.

The CDR3 region has the DNA TGTGCCAGCAGTCTTACCTCAGGGAGCTGGGACACAGATACGCAGTATTTT. This sequence encodes CASSLTSGSWDTDTQYF. This sequence joins TRBV28 and TRBJ2-3; the D gene could be TRBD1 or TRBD2 (5 bases each). Per the germline V gene, CDR1 is MDHEN and CDR2 is SYDVKM. The CDR3 totals 17 residues. With 5 bases removed from V and 2 bases from J, the gap between germline ends came to 20 bases. The complete variable domain, with remaining parts taken from reference TRBV28 and TRBJ2-3, reads DVKVTQSSRYLVKRTGEKVFLECVQDMDHENMFWYRQDPGLGLRLIYFSYDVKMKEKGDIPEGYSVSREKKERFSLILESASTNQTSMYLCASSLTSGSWDTDTQYFGPGTRLTVL.

In its sample, this clone was seen once. In DNA, the CDR3 is TGTGCCTCCGGGGGCGGGACTAGCCCTCAAGAGACCCAGTACTTC. Protein sequence: CASGGGTSPQETQYF. The chain is built from TRBV6-1 and TRBJ2-5, with TRBD2 identical over 9 bases. The CDR3 sequence is 15 residues long. Looked up from germline, CDR1 is MNHNS and CDR2 is SASEGT. The trim removed 11 bases at V and 2 bases at J, leaving 12 bases unmatched.

In its sample, this clone was seen a few times. The chain employs TRBV29-1 and TRBJ1-2; D may be TRBD1 (6 bases). The CDR3 sequence is 12 residues long. The V gene lost 3 bases and the J gene lost 8 bases, with 13 bases spanning the gap. Germline V gene lookup returns CDR1 SQVTM and CDR2 ANQGSEA. CDR3 DNA: TGCAGCGTTGATGGAGGGGGGGAAGGCTACACCTTC. This codes for CSVDGGGEGYTF.

The chain links TRBV27 to TRBJ1-5, with D possibly being TRBD1 (5 bases). This CDR3 has 15 residues. The germline V gene has CDR1 MNHEY and CDR2 SMNVEV (reference sequence). V lost 3 bases, J lost 0 bases, and 9 bases lay in between. CDR3 amino acids: CASSFARDSNQPQHF. The CDR3 DNA reads TGTGCCAGCAGTTTTGCCAGGGATAGCAATCAGCCCCAGCATTTT.

The chain recombines TRBV7-3 with TRBJ2-3; D ambiguous. Germline V gene data show CDR1 as SGHTA and CDR2 as FQGTGA. The CDR3 sequence is 13 residues long. Trimming removed 2 bases at V and 2 bases at J, with 5 bases between. CDR3 nucleotide sequence: TGTGCCAGCAGCTTAGCCTCCACAGATACGCAGTATTTT. Its protein product is CASSLASTDTQYF.

This sequence joins TRBV29-1 and TRBJ1-2; D is uncertain. Germline CDR1 reads SQVTM; CDR2 reads ANQGSEA. V gave up 2 bases and J gave up 6 bases, with 13 bases separating them. The CDR3 is 13 residues long. The chain's CDR3 is CSVEQPLGDGYTF. In DNA, the CDR3 is TGCAGCGTTGAACAGCCGCTGGGAGATGGCTACACCTTC. The entire variable domain, with the rest obtained from reference TRBV29-1 and TRBJ1-2, is as follows: SAVISQKPSRDICQRGTSLTIQCQVDSQVTMMFWYRQQPGQSLTLIATANQGSEATYESGFVIDKFPISRPNLTFSTLTVSNMSPEDSSIYLCSVEQPLGDGYTFGSGTRLTVV.

V usage is TRBV27 and J usage is TRBJ2-1; D might be TRBD1 (5 bases). The length of the CDR3 is 14 residues. In germline, CDR1 is MNHEY, CDR2 SMNVEV (reference sequence). The V end lost 6 bases, the J end lost 0 bases, and 9 bases lay between the germline ends. CDR3: CASRTDSSYNEQFF. The DNA of the CDR3 is TGTGCCAGCAGGACAGACAGCTCCTACAATGAGCAGTTCTTC.